This T cell receptor beta chain was recorded in a study of T cell responses to AZD1222 COVID-19 vaccine. The repertoire was sequenced with immunoSEQ multiplex PCR; TCRdb's copy has only in-frame clones and lacks some. The sample has about 150,000 clones, 75% to 95% seen once. The sequence derives from an adult in good health. Sample: peripheral blood, taken on day 0 of AZD1222 vaccination.

Here the CDR3 reads CASSYPQGPNTEAFF. The CDR3 bases are TGTGCCAGCAGTTACCCGCAGGGGCCGAACACTGAAGCTTTCTTT. V usage is TRBV6-5 and J usage is TRBJ1-1, with D possibly TRBD1 on 6 matching bases. Germline V gene lookup returns CDR1 MNHEY and CDR2 SVGAGI. The CDR3 has 15 amino acids. Trimming removed 2 bases at V and 1 base at J, with 11 bases between.